Listed below are T cell receptor beta chains from one sample, sequenced in a study of OX40 agonist ivuxolimab in advanced cancers. Generated by immunoSEQ multiplex PCR, the TCRdb table keeps only in-frame clones and is missing some. The table has some 87,000 clones, around nine tenths seen once. Sequencing used CD4+ or CD8+ T cells sorted from blood, obtained in a trial of the OX40 agonist ivuxolimab. The receptor source for this set is an adult with an advanced solid tumor such as melanoma, head and neck, liver or kidney cancer. Both conserved end residues are part of each CDR3. D genes are given only for firm matches. Some rows mark clone size as missing; the rest say once, few, many or name a class of expanded clone.

CDR3 protein: CASSIRWETSEQYF
CDR3 DNA: TGTGCCAGTAGTATAAGGTGGGAGACGAGTGAGCAGTACTTC
J gene: TRBJ2-7
D gene: NA
V gene: TRBV19
clone size: NA

CDR3 protein: CASSLRTGFSNQPQHF
CDR3 DNA: TGTGCCAGCAGCTTGCGGACAGGGTTTAGCAATCAGCCCCAGCATTTT
J gene: TRBJ1-5
D gene: TRBD1
V gene: TRBV5-5
clone size: NA

CDR3 protein: CASAGNYFYGYTF
CDR3 DNA: TGTGCCAGCGCAGGGAACTACTTTTATGGCTACACCTTC
J gene: TRBJ1-2
D gene: NA
V gene: TRBV19
clone size: once

CDR3 protein: CASRNEVSNEAFF
CDR3 DNA: TGTGCCAGCAGAAATGAGGTCTCCAATGAAGCTTTCTTT
J gene: TRBJ1-1
D gene: NA
V gene: TRBV5-6
clone size: NA

CDR3 protein: CASSPGGGRGLYGYTF
CDR3 DNA: TGTGCCAGCTCACCAGGGGGGGGCAGGGGGCTCTATGGCTACACCTTC
J gene: TRBJ1-2
D gene: TRBD1
V gene: TRBV18
clone size: NA

CDR3 protein: CASSQRDKDQPQHF
CDR3 DNA: TGTGCCAGCTCACAACGCGACAAAGATCAGCCCCAGCATTTT
J gene: TRBJ1-5
D gene: NA
V gene: TRBV18
clone size: NA

CDR3 protein: CASSLDSYGYTF
CDR3 DNA: TGCGCCAGCAGCTTGGACAGCTATGGCTACACCTTC
J gene: TRBJ1-2
D gene: NA
V gene: TRBV5-1
clone size: once

CDR3 protein: CASSLKGTGDSPLHF
CDR3 DNA: TGTGCCAGCAGCTTGAAGGGGACAGGCGATTCACCCCTCCACTTT
J gene: TRBJ1-6
D gene: TRBD1
V gene: TRBV11-2
clone size: NA

CDR3 protein: CASSAAPPRKNEKLFF
CDR3 DNA: TGTGCCAGCAGTGCCGCCCCGCCAAGAAAGAATGAAAAACTGTTTTTT
J gene: TRBJ1-4
D gene: NA
V gene: TRBV28
clone size: NA

CDR3 protein: CASSVGQGEGGYTF
CDR3 DNA: TGCGCCAGCAGCGTGGGACAGGGGGAGGGTGGCTACACCTTC
J gene: TRBJ1-2
D gene: TRBD1
V gene: TRBV5-1
clone size: NA

CDR3 protein: CASSLAPWRGAYEQYF
CDR3 DNA: TGTGCCAGCAGCTTAGCGCCGTGGCGGGGGGCCTACGAGCAGTACTTC
J gene: TRBJ2-7
D gene: TRBD2
V gene: TRBV7-2
clone size: NA

CDR3 protein: CASSLAGQGAYGTEAFF
CDR3 DNA: TGCGCCAGCAGCTTGGCCGGACAGGGGGCGTATGGCACTGAAGCTTTCTTT
J gene: TRBJ1-1
D gene: TRBD1
V gene: TRBV5-1
clone size: NA

CDR3 protein: CASSPRGQALLGEQYF
CDR3 DNA: TGTGCCAGCAGCCCCCGGGGACAGGCTCTTCTCGGCGAGCAGTACTTC
J gene: TRBJ2-7
D gene: TRBD1
V gene: TRBV7-9
clone size: NA

CDR3 protein: CASRRGINSGNTIYF
CDR3 DNA: TGTGCCAGCCGTCGGGGCATCAACTCTGGAAACACCATATATTTT
J gene: TRBJ1-3
D gene: NA
V gene: TRBV27
clone size: NA

CDR3 protein: CASSGTSGGADTQYF
CDR3 DNA: TGTGCCAGCAGCGGGACTAGCGGGGGGGCAGATACGCAGTATTTT
J gene: TRBJ2-3
D gene: TRBD2
V gene: TRBV6-4
clone size: few

CDR3 protein: CASSLRGAVAFF
CDR3 DNA: TGCGCCAGCAGCTTGAGAGGGGCGGTGGCTTTCTTT
J gene: TRBJ1-1
D gene: NA
V gene: TRBV5-1
clone size: few

CDR3 protein: CASTQSGNGELFF
CDR3 DNA: TGTGCCAGCACCCAGAGTGGTAACGGGGAGCTGTTTTTT
J gene: TRBJ2-2
D gene: NA
V gene: TRBV18
clone size: NA

CDR3 protein: CASSRGYSDTQYF
CDR3 DNA: TGTGCCAGTAGTAGGGGATATTCAGATACGCAGTATTTT
J gene: TRBJ2-3
D gene: NA
V gene: TRBV19
clone size: few

CDR3 protein: CASSPRLALSSYNEQFF
CDR3 DNA: TGTGCCAGCAGTCCTAGACTAGCCCTGAGCTCCTACAATGAGCAGTTCTTC
J gene: TRBJ2-1
D gene: TRBD2
V gene: TRBV27
clone size: NA

CDR3 protein: CASSLRMTAASGNTIYF
CDR3 DNA: TGTGCCAGCAGTTTAAGGATGACAGCTGCCTCTGGAAACACCATATATTTT
J gene: TRBJ1-3
D gene: NA
V gene: TRBV28
clone size: NA

CDR3 protein: CASSAMGGGNTEAFF
CDR3 DNA: TGTGCCAGCAGCGCCATGGGGGGGGGTAACACTGAAGCTTTCTTT
J gene: TRBJ1-1
D gene: NA
V gene: TRBV7-2
clone size: NA

CDR3 protein: CASSLQGAQNTEAFF
CDR3 DNA: TGCGCCAGCAGCCTCCAGGGGGCGCAGAACACTGAAGCTTTCTTT
J gene: TRBJ1-1
D gene: TRBD1
V gene: TRBV5-1
clone size: few

CDR3 protein: CASSPGWAGKKGEAFF
CDR3 DNA: TGTGCCAGCAGCCCCGGTTGGGCAGGGAAGAAGGGTGAAGCTTTCTTT
J gene: TRBJ1-1
D gene: NA
V gene: TRBV9
clone size: NA

CDR3 protein: CASSQEGQGDGYTF
CDR3 DNA: TGCGCCAGCAGCCAAGAGGGACAGGGGGATGGCTACACCTTC
J gene: TRBJ1-2
D gene: TRBD1
V gene: TRBV4-1
clone size: NA

CDR3 protein: CSVAPIYPGELFF
CDR3 DNA: TGCAGCGTTGCCCCCATCTACCCCGGGGAGCTGTTTTTT
J gene: TRBJ2-2
D gene: NA
V gene: TRBV29-1
clone size: NA

CDR3 protein: CASSLTSDTDTQYF
CDR3 DNA: TGTGCCAGCAGCTTAACTAGCGACACAGATACGCAGTATTTT
J gene: TRBJ2-3
D gene: TRBD2
V gene: TRBV7-9
clone size: NA

CDR3 protein: CASSLRVIPGNTIYF
CDR3 DNA: TGTGCCAGCAGCCTCAGGGTGATTCCTGGAAACACCATATATTTT
J gene: TRBJ1-3
D gene: NA
V gene: TRBV5-8
clone size: NA

CDR3 protein: CASSEVGHGDGYTF
CDR3 DNA: TGTGCCAGCAGTGAAGTTGGACATGGAGATGGCTACACCTTC
J gene: TRBJ1-2
D gene: NA
V gene: TRBV2
clone size: NA

CDR3 protein: CASSIRQSLRAFF
CDR3 DNA: TGTGCCAGCAGTATCAGACAAAGCCTCCGAGCTTTCTTT
J gene: TRBJ1-1
D gene: NA
V gene: TRBV2
clone size: few

CDR3 protein: CASSEALRAGYTF
CDR3 DNA: TGTGCCAGCAGTGAAGCGTTGAGGGCTGGCTACACCTTC
J gene: TRBJ1-2
D gene: NA
V gene: TRBV6-1
clone size: NA

CDR3 protein: CASGLVLAPVGGLGNQPQHF
CDR3 DNA: TGTGCTAGTGGTTTGGTCCTAGCCCCGGTGGGGGGGCTGGGCAATCAGCCCCAGCATTTT
J gene: TRBJ1-5
D gene: NA
V gene: TRBV12-5
clone size: once